Sequencing of this T cell receptor (beta chain) was carried out in a study of radiation and T cells in renal cell carcinoma. Study findings and constraints: Top tumor clonotypes rose in blood 2 weeks post-radiation, then contracted.

Sequencing was performed with immunoSEQ multiplex PCR; in TCRdb, only in-frame clones are kept and a portion is missing. This table holds around 120,000 clones, 75% to 85% found once. Time point: blood 2 weeks post-SBRT. Treatment of the sample: 15 Gy SBRT to primary tumor, nephrectomy 4 weeks later. In this sample, this clone turned up a few times. The antigen is undetermined. The TCR sequence derives from a woman aged 55-70 years with renal cell carcinoma. Specimen: blood, collected from a patient whose treatment included radiotherapy and nephrectomy.

The CDR3 spells CASSPPEPIQYGYTF. In nucleotides, the CDR3 is TGTGCCAGCAGCCCCCCGGAACCAATCCAGTATGGCTACACCTTC. The rearrangement uses TRBV6-6 and TRBJ1-2, with D uncertain. The CDR3 contains 15 residues. CDR1 MNHNY and CDR2 SVGAGI come from the germline V gene (reference sequence). Trimming stripped 6 bases from V and 5 bases from J, with 19 bases between.